Below, 10 T cell receptor beta chains from the same sample are listed, as sequenced in a study of regulatory T cells in long-lasting Graves disease. Time point in this sample: persistent/refractory GD, antithyroid drugs over 5 years with positive TRAb. Extracted PBMC RNA gave rise to the TCR library. Libraries of TCR beta came from iRepertoire HTBI primers plus Arm-PCR of CDR3 regions. MiXCR was run by TCRdb on the multiplex PCR reads, yielding one entry per CDR3 protein. Seen here are around 460,000 distinct CDR3 sequences, approximately 22% observed once, and the top ten hold about 12%. The sequencing here drew on peripheral blood mononuclear cells (PBMCs), taken when the disease was refractory, from a patient treated with antithyroid drugs. The receptors originated from a female donor with Graves disease.

This clonotype was observed at least ten times. The chain carries TRBV6-5 and TRBJ1-5; D perhaps matches TRBD1 (5 bases). Germline-derived CDR1 and CDR2 are MNHEY and SVGAGI. V was cut by 2 bases and J by 5 bases, with 13 bases left in between. CDR3 length equals 15 residues. CDR3 loop: CASSYGWGDHQPQHF. The CDR3 DNA reads as TGTGCCAGCAGTTACGGTTGGGGGGATCATCAGCCCCAGCATTTT.

This clonotype came up many times. The chain uses TRBV2 and TRBJ1-2; 7 nucleotides line up with TRBD1. V dropped 4 bases and J dropped 0; count of bases not matched to a gene: 5. The CDR3 is made up of 15 amino acids. Germline V gives CDR1 SNHLY, CDR2 FYNNEI. CDR3 DNA sequence: TGTGCCAGCAGTGTGACAGGGCTAGCTAACTATGGCTACACCTTC. This encodes CASSVTGLANYGYTF.

CDR3 loop: CASSPDGTVAYEQYF. The CDR3, as DNA: TGCGCCAGCAGCCCGGATGGGACGGTTGCCTACGAGCAGTACTTC. This chain links TRBV5-1 with TRBJ2-7; D might be TRBD1 or TRBD2, each matching 5 bases. V was trimmed by 4 bases and J by 2 bases, leaving 16 bases between them. The length of the CDR3 is 15 residues. Germline lookup yields CDR1 SGHRS and CDR2 YFSETQ. The full variable domain, rest sourced from reference TRBV5-1 and TRBJ2-7, is KAGVTQTPRYLIKTRGQQVTLSCSPISGHRSVSWYQQTPGQGLQFLFEYFSETQRNKGNFPGRFSGRQFSNSRSEMNVSTLELGDSALYLCASSPDGTVAYEQYFGPGTRLTVT.

The CDR3 DNA is TGTGCCAGCAGTCCCAGACTACTATACGAGCAGTACTTC. Its protein is CASSPRLLYEQYF. The chain links TRBV6-1 to TRBJ2-7; the D gene is possibly TRBD2 (5 bases). Between the trimmed V and J ends, which lost 5 bases and 4 bases, there was a span of 12 bases. Germline CDR1 reads MNHNS; CDR2 reads SASEGT. CDR3 length: 13 residues.

The CDR3 reads CASSGQGAYGYTF. The CDR3 bases are TGCGCCAGCAGCGGACAGGGGGCCTATGGCTACACCTTC. The rearrangement links TRBV5-1 to TRBJ1-2; TRBD1 aligns across 11 bases. The germline gives CDR1 SGHRS, CDR2 YFSETQ. Trimming cost V 4 bases and J 4 bases; bases outside gene matches: 0. The CDR3 totals 13 residues.

This chain connects TRBV11-2 to TRBJ1-3, with D perhaps TRBD1 (5 bases). The germline V gene has CDR1 SGHAT and CDR2 FQNNGV. This CDR3 is built from 15 residues. Trimming stripped 2 bases from V and 2 bases from J, with 10 bases between. CDR3 in amino acids: CASSLRGLAGNTIYF. The CDR3 coding sequence is TGTGCCAGCAGCTTAAGGGGATTGGCTGGAAACACCATATATTTT. The variable domain in full, completed from reference TRBV11-2 and TRBJ1-3, reads EAGVAQSPRYKIIEKRQSVAFWCNPISGHATLYWYQQILGQGPKLLIQFQNNGVVDDSQLPKDRFSAERLKGVDSTLKIQPAKLEDSAVYLCASSLRGLAGNTIYFGEGSWLTVV.

This clonotype was seen only a few times. The chain uses TRBV7-2 and TRBJ2-3, with 7 bases fitting TRBD2. Trimming at V came to 0 bases and at J to 3 bases, leaving 9 bases not matched to a gene. This CDR3 is 17 amino acids long. Germline V gene lookup returns CDR1 SGHTA and CDR2 FQGNSA. In nucleotides, the CDR3 is TGTGCCAGCAGCTTAGCGCGGGGAGGGAGGAGGACAGATACGCAGTATTTT. Protein sequence: CASSLARGGRRTDTQYF.

This clonotype was found many times. The J gene is TRBJ2-2, the V gene TRBV27; possibly TRBD2 for D (5 bases). V lost 1 base to trimming and J lost 2 bases, with 11 bases between them. The length of the CDR3 is 16 residues. Per the germline V gene, CDR1 is MNHEY and CDR2 is SMNVEV (reference sequence). The CDR3 spells CASSLFSGVNTGELFF. The DNA of the CDR3 is TGTGCCAGCAGTTTATTCAGCGGAGTAAACACCGGGGAGCTGTTTTTT.

This clonotype occurred many times. V and J are TRBV20-1 and TRBJ2-5; 12 positions match TRBD1. The CDR3 contains 14 residues. With V trimmed by 4 bases and J by 4 bases, 4 bases remained unmatched. Germline lookup yields CDR1 DFQATT and CDR2 SNEGSKA (reference sequence). The DNA for the CDR3 is TGCAGTGCTACCCGGGGACAGGGGGCAGAGACCCAGTACTTC. Amino acids: CSATRGQGAETQYF.

The rearrangement joins TRBV14 to TRBJ1-2; 11 bases fit TRBD1. Germline CDR1 and CDR2: SGHDN and FVKESK. Trimming took 1 base from V and 2 from J; bases not matched to a gene: 0. The CDR3 spans 15 residues. The CDR3 loop reads CASSQGTGGNYGYTF. CDR3 coding DNA: TGTGCCAGCAGCCAAGGGACAGGGGGCAACTATGGCTACACCTTC.